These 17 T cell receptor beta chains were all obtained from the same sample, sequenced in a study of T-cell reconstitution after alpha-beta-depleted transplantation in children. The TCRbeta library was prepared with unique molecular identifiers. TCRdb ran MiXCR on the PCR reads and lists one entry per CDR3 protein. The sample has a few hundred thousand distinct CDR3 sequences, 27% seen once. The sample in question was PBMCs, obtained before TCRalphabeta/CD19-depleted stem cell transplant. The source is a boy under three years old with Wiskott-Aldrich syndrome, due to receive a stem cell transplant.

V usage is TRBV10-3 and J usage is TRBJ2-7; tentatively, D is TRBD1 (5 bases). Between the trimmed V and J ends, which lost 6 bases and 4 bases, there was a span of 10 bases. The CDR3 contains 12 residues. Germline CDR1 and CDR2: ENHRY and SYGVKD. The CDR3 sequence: CAIRQGTYEQYF. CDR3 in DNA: TGTGCCATCAGGCAGGGTACGTACGAGCAGTACTTC.

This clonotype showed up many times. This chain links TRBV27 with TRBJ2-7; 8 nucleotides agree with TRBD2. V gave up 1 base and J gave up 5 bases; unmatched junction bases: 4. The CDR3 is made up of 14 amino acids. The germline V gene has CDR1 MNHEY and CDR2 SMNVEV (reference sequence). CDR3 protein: CASSLYREGHEQYF. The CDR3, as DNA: TGTGCCAGCAGTTTATATCGGGAGGGGCACGAGCAGTACTTC.

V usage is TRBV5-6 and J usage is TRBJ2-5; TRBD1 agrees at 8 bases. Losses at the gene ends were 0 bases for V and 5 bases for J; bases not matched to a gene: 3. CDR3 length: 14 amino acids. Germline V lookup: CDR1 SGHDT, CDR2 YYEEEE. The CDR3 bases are TGTGCCAGCAGCTTGGACAGGGGGTTCGAGACCCAGTACTTC. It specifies CASSLDRGFETQYF.

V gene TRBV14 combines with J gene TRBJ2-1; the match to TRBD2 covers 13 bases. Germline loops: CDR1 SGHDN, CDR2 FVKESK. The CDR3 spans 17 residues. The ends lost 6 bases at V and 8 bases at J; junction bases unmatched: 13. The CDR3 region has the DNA TGTGCCAGCAGTCAACCGAGGACTAGCGGGAGTATCTATGAGCAGTTCTTC. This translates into CASSQPRTSGSIYEQFF.

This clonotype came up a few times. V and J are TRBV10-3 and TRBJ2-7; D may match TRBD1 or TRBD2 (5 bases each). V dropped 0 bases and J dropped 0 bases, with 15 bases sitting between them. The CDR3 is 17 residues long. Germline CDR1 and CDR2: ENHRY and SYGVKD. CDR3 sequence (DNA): TGTGCCATCAGTGAGTCAAAAAGGGACGGTCTCTCCTACGAGCAGTACTTC. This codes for CAISESKRDGLSYEQYF.

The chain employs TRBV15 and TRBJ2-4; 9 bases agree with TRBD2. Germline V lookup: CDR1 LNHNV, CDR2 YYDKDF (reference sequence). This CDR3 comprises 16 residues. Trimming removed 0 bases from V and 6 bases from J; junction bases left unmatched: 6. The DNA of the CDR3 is TGTGCCACCAGCAGAGAGCGGGGGGGTCTGGGAAACATTCAGTACTTC. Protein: CATSRERGGLGNIQYF. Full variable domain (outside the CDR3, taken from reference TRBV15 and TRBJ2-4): DAMVIQNPRYQVTQFGKPVTLSCSQTLNHNVMYWYQQKSSQAPKLLFHYYDKDFNNEADTPDNFQSRRPNTSFCFLDIRSPGLGDTAMYLCATSRERGGLGNIQYFGAGTRLSVL.

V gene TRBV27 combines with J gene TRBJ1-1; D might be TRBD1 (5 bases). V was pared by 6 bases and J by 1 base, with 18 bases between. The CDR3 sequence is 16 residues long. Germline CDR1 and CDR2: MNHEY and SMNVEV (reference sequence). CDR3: CASSSTSRAGNTEAFF. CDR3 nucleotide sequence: TGTGCCAGCAGCTCCACTTCCAGGGCTGGGAACACTGAAGCTTTCTTT.

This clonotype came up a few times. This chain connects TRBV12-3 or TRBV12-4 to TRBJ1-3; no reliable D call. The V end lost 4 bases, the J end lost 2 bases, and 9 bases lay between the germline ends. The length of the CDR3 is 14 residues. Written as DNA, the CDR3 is TGTGCCAGCAGTTATAGGGCAACTGGAAACACCATATATTTT. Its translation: CASSYRATGNTIYF.

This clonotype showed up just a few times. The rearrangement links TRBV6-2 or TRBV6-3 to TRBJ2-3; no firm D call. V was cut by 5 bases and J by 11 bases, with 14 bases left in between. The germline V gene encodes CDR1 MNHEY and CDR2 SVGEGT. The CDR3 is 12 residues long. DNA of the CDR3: TGTGCCAGCAGTCCGCCTGATCCTCAGCAGTATTTT. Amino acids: CASSPPDPQQYF.

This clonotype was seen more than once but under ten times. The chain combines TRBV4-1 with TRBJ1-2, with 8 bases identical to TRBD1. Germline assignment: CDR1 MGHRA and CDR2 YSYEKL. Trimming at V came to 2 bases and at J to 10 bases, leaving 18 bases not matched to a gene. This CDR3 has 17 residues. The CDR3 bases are TGCGCCAGCAGCCAAATTATCTGGGGACAGGCGGAAGACTTCTACACCTTC. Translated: CASSQIIWGQAEDFYTF.

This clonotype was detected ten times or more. The DNA for the CDR3 is TGCGCCAGCAGCTTACCGGGACTAGCGGTTAATGAGCAGTTCTTC. Translating it yields CASSLPGLAVNEQFF. The chain carries TRBV5-1 and TRBJ2-1; 11 bases are shared with TRBD2. The CDR3 runs 15 residues. Germline loops: CDR1 SGHRS, CDR2 YFSETQ. V shed 2 bases, J shed 7 bases, and the junction held 5 bases outside the gene matches.

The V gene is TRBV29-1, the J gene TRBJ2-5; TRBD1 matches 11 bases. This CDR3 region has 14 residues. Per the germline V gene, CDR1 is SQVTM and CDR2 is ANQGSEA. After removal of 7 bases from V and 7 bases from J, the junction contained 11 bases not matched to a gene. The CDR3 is CSGAGTGGSRTQYF. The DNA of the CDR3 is TGCAGCGGGGCCGGGACAGGGGGTAGTCGGACCCAGTACTTC.

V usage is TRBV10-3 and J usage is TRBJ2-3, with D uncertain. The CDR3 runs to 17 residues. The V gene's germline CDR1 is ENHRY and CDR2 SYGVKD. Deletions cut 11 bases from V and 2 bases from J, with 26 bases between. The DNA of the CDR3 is TGTGCCCTAGGGCGAATAAGAGGCCCCCTAGTCACAGATACGCAGTATTTT. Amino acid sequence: CALGRIRGPLVTDTQYF.

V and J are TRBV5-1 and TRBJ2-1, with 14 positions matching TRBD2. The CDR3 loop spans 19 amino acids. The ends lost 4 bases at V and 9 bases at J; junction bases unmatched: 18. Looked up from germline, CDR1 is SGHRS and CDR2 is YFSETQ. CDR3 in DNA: TGCGCCAGCAGCCCTGGACTAGCGGGAGGACCGAACGGGGATAGTGAGCAGTTCTTC. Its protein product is CASSPGLAGGPNGDSEQFF.

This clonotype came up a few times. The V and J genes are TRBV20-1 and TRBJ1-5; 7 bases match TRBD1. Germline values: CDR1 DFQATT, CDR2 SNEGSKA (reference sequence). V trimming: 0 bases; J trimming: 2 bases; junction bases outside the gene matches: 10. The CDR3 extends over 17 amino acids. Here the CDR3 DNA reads TGCAGTGCTAGAGATACACAGGGGTTAAGGCGCAATCAGCCCCAGCATTTT. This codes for CSARDTQGLRRNQPQHF.

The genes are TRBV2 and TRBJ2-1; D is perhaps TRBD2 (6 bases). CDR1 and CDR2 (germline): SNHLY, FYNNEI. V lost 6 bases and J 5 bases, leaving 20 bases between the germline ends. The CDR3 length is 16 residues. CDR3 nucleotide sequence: TGTGCCAGCAGAGCGGAGGGAAGACCCCGTAACAATGAGCAGTTCTTC. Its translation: CASRAEGRPRNNEQFF.

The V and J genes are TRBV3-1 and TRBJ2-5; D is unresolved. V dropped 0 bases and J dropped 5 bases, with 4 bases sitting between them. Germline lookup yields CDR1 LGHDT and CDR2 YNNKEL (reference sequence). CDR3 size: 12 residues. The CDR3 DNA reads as TGTGCCAGCAGCCAAGAAGTGGAGACCCAGTACTTC. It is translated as CASSQEVETQYF.